The clone carrying this TCR beta chain was counted a few times. This entry comes from a study of CD8+ T cells in alopecia areata. RNA extraction was followed by reverse transcription into cDNA, which acted as the sequencing template. Clones were sequenced by immunoSEQ multiplex PCR, and TCRdb holds only the in-frame ones, with some missing. The table lists approximately 220,000 clones, about two fifths of them singletons, with 0.48% in the top ten. Trimming left V 7 bases short and J 0 bases short, with 16 bases between. The CDR3 contains 16 residues. Germline CDR1 is SGHTA and CDR2 is FQGNSA. Treatment defined: oral pan-JAK inhibitor, 5-10 mg twice daily.

The rearrangement links TRBV7-2 to TRBJ2-1; TRBD2 might be the D (5 bases). The clonotype comes from a human donor with alopecia areata. The sequencing here drew on CD4+ T cells sorted from blood, taken at approximately week 34, from a patient treated with tofacitinib. The CDR3: CASTPNLAGSYNEQFF. CDR3 nucleotide sequence: TGTGCCAGCACCCCTAATTTGGCGGGCTCCTACAATGAGCAGTTCTTC.